The rows below give T cell receptor beta chains drawn from one sample of a study of CD4+ T cells in melanoma. The assay was immunoSEQ multiplex PCR, and TCRdb's table has in-frame clones only and misses some. The data show about 5,700 clones, around 70% seen once. The sequenced sample consisted of cells from a culture (not recorded whether cultured in vitro). The receptors come from a human donor with melanoma. Both conserved end residues are part of each CDR3.

j_call: TRBJ1-2; cdr3_length: 18; v_call: TRBV19; cdr3_aa: CASSNPREGSRVGYGYTF
j_call: TRBJ2-3; cdr3_length: 15; v_call: TRBV10-3; cdr3_aa: CAINREGESTDTQYF
j_call: TRBJ2-1; cdr3_length: 10; v_call: TRBV12-3/TRBV12-4; cdr3_aa: CASSFGEQFF
j_call: TRBJ2-7; cdr3_length: 13; v_call: TRBV19; cdr3_aa: CASSRTSSYEQYF
j_call: TRBJ1-2; cdr3_length: 14; v_call: TRBV7-8; cdr3_aa: CASSLSTTAYGYTF
j_call: TRBJ2-7; cdr3_length: 15; v_call: TRBV30; cdr3_aa: CAWRAGTGSSYEQYF
j_call: TRBJ2-7; cdr3_length: 13; v_call: TRBV5-6; cdr3_aa: CASSLVGSYEQYF
j_call: TRBJ2-1; cdr3_length: 16; v_call: TRBV4-1; cdr3_aa: CASSRHSSGGYNEQFF
j_call: TRBJ1-1; cdr3_length: 14; v_call: TRBV5-1; cdr3_aa: CASSLRAGNTEAFF
j_call: TRBJ2-5; cdr3_length: 18; v_call: TRBV5-1; cdr3_aa: CASSLVWLAGGQGETQYF
j_call: TRBJ1-6; cdr3_length: 17; v_call: TRBV30; cdr3_aa: CAWSVLRTGVLNSPLHF
j_call: TRBJ2-5; cdr3_length: 13; v_call: TRBV19; cdr3_aa: CASSSKGSQTQYF
j_call: TRBJ2-7; cdr3_length: 15; v_call: TRBV5-1; cdr3_aa: CASSRTSAVSYEQYF
j_call: TRBJ1-5; cdr3_length: 15; v_call: TRBV5-6; cdr3_aa: CASSSDRGLSQPQHF
j_call: TRBJ1-1; cdr3_length: 15; v_call: TRBV7-9; cdr3_aa: CASSRGRFGNTEAFF
j_call: TRBJ1-2; cdr3_length: 14; v_call: TRBV25-1; cdr3_aa: CASRNTGTGHGYTF
j_call: TRBJ1-4; cdr3_length: 13; v_call: TRBV19; cdr3_aa: CASTDRGNEKLFF
j_call: TRBJ1-3; cdr3_length: 14; v_call: TRBV4-1; cdr3_aa: CASSQQVDGNTIYF
j_call: TRBJ2-3; cdr3_length: 16; v_call: TRBV28; cdr3_aa: CASSTADRTSTDTQYF
j_call: TRBJ2-5; cdr3_length: 14; v_call: TRBV5-4; cdr3_aa: CASNLQGDQETQYF
j_call: TRBJ2-3; cdr3_length: 15; v_call: TRBV5-4; cdr3_aa: CASSLGLSDGDTQYF
j_call: TRBJ1-5; cdr3_length: 14; v_call: TRBV12-5; cdr3_aa: CASAPDSGNQPQHF